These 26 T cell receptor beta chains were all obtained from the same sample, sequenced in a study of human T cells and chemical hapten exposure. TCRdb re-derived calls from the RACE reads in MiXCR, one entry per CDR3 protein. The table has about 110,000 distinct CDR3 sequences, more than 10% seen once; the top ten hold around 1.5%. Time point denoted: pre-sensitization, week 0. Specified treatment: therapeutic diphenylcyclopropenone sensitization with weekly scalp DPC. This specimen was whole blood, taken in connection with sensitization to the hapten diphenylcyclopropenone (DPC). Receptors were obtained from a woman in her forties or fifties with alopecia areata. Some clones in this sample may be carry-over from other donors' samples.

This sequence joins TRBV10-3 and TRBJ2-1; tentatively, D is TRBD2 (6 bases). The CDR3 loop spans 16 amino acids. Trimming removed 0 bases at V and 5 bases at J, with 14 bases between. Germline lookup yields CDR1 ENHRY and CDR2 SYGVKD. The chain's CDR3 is CAISESLGLPHNEQFF. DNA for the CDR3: TGTGCCATCAGTGAGTCGTTAGGACTACCTCACAATGAGCAGTTCTTC.

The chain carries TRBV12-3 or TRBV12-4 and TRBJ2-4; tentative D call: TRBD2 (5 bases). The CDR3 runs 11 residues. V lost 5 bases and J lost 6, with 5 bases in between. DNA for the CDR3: TGTGCCAGCAGTCGGGGAAACATTCAGTACTTC. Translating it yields CASSRGNIQYF.

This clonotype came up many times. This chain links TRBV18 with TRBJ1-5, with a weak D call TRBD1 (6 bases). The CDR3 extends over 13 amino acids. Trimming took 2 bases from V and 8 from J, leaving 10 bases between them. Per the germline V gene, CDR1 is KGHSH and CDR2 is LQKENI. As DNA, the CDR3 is TGTGCCAGCTCACCAGGGGCAGGGGAGCCCCAGCATTTT. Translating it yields CASSPGAGEPQHF.

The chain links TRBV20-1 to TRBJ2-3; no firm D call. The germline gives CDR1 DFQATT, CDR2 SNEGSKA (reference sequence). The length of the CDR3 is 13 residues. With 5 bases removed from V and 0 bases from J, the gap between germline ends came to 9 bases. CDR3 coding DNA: TGCAGTGCTGATGTCGCTAGCACAGATACGCAGTATTTT. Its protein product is CSADVASTDTQYF.

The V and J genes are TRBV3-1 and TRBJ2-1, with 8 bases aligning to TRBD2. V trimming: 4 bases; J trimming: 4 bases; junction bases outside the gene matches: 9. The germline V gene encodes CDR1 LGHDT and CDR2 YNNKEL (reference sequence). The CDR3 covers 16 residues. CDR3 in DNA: TGTGCCAGCAGCCCGCAACTAGCGGAATTATACAATGAGCAGTTCTTC. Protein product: CASSPQLAELYNEQFF.

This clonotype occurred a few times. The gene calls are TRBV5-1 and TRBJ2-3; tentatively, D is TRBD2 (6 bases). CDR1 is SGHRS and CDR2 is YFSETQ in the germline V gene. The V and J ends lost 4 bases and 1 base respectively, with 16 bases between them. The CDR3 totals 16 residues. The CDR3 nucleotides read TGCGCCAGCAGCCCCTCCTCTCTAGCGCGCACAGATACGCAGTATTTT. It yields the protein CASSPSSLARTDTQYF.

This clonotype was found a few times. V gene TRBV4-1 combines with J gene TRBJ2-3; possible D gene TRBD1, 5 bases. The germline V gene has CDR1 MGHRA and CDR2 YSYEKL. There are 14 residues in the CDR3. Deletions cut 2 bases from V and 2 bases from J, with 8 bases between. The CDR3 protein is CASSQRGSTDTQYF. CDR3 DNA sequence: TGCGCCAGCAGCCAAAGGGGCTCCACAGATACGCAGTATTTT.

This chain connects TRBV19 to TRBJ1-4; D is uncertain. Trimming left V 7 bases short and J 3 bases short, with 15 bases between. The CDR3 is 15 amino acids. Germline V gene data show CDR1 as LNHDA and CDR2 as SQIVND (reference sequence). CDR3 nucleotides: TGTGCCAGTAAGGACCAGCCTCGGGCTAATGAAAAACTGTTTTTT. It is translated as CASKDQPRANEKLFF.

This chain's CDR3 is CASSTYSGRTDTQYF. The CDR3 region has the DNA TGTGCCAGCAGCACCTATAGCGGGAGAACAGATACGCAGTATTTT. The rearrangement joins TRBV7-2 to TRBJ2-3; 9 bases line up with TRBD2. Germline V gives CDR1 SGHTA, CDR2 FQGNSA. The CDR3 has 15 amino acids. The junction had 6 bases not matched to a gene; V was cut back by 5 bases and J by 3 bases.

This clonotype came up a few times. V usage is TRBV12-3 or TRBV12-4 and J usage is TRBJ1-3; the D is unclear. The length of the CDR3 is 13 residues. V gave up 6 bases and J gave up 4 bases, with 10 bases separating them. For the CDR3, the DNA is TGTGCCAGCAGCCCTCCTCAGGGAAACACCATATATTTT. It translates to CASSPPQGNTIYF.

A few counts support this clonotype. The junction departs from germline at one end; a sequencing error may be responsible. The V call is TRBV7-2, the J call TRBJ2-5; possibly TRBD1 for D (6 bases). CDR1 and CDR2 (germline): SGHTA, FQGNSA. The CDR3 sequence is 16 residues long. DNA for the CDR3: TGTGTCAGCAGCCCTCCAGGGGCGGGTAATTCGGAGACCCAGTACTTC. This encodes CVSSPPGAGNSETQYF. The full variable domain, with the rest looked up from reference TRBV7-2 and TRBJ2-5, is GAGVSQSPSNKVTEKGKDVELRCDPISGHTALYWYRQSLGQGLEFLIYFQGNSAPDKSGLPSDRFSAERTGGSVSTLTIQRTQQEDSAVYLCVSSPPGAGNSETQYFGPGTRLLVL.

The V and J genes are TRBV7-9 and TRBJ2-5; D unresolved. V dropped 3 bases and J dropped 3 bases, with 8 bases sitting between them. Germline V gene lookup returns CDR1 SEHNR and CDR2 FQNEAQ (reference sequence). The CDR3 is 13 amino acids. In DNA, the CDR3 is TGTGCCAGCAGCTTGACCATCGAAGAGACCCAGTACTTC. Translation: CASSLTIEETQYF. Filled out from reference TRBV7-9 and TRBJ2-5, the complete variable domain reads DTGVSQNPRHKITKRGQNVTFRCDPISEHNRLYWYRQTLGQGPEFLTYFQNEAQLEKSRLLSDRFSAERPKGSFSTLEIQRTEQGDSAMYLCASSLTIEETQYFGPGTRLLVL.

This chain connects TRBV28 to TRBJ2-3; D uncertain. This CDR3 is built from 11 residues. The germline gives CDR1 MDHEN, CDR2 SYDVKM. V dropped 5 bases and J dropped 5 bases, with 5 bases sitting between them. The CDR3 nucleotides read TGTGCCAGCAGTCGAGGAGATACGCAGTATTTT. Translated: CASSRGDTQYF.

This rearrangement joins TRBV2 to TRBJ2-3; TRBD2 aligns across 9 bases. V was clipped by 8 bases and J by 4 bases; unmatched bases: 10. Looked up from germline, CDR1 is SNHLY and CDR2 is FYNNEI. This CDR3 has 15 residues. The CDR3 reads CASEETSGSSDTQYF. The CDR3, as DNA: TGTGCCAGCGAAGAGACTAGCGGCTCCTCAGATACGCAGTATTTT. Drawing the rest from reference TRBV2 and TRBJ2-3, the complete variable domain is EPEVTQTPSHQVTQMGQEVILRCVPISNHLYFYWYRQILGQKVEFLVSFYNNEISEKSEIFDDQFSVERPDGSNFTLKIRSTKLEDSAMYFCASEETSGSSDTQYFGPGTRLTVL.

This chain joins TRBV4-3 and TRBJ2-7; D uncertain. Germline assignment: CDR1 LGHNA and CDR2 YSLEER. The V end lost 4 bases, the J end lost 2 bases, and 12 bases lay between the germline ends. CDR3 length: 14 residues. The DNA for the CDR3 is TGCGCCAGCAGCCCTAACTCCCCGCCCTACGAGCAGTACTTC. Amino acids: CASSPNSPPYEQYF.

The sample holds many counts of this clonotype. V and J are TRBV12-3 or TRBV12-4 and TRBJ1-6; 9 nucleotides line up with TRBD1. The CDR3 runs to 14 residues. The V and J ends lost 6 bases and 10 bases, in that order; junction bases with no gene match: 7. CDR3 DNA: TGTGCCAGCAGCCCCGGACAGGGGTTATCACCCCTCCACTTT. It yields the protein CASSPGQGLSPLHF.

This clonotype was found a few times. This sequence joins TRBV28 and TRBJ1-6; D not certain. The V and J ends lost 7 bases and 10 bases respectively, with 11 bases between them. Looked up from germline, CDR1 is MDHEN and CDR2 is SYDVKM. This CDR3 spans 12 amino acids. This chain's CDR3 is CASTWGISPLHF. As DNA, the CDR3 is TGTGCCAGCACCTGGGGAATCTCACCCCTCCACTTT.

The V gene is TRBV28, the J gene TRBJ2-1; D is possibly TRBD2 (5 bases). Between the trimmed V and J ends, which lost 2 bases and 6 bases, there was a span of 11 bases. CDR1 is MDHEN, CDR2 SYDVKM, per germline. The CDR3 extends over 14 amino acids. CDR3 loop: CASSLRVRGNEQFF. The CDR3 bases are TGTGCCAGCAGTTTACGGGTCCGGGGCAATGAGCAGTTCTTC. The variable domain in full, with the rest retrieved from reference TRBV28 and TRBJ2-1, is DVKVTQSSRYLVKRTGEKVFLECVQDMDHENMFWYRQDPGLGLRLIYFSYDVKMKEKGDIPEGYSVSREKKERFSLILESASTNQTSMYLCASSLRVRGNEQFFGPGTRLTVL.

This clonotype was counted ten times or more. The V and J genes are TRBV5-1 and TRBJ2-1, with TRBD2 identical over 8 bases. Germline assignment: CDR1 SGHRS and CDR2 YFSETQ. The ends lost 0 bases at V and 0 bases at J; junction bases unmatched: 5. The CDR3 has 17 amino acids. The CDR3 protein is CASSLDPGGASYNEQFF. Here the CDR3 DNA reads TGCGCCAGCAGCTTGGACCCCGGGGGGGCCTCCTACAATGAGCAGTTCTTC.

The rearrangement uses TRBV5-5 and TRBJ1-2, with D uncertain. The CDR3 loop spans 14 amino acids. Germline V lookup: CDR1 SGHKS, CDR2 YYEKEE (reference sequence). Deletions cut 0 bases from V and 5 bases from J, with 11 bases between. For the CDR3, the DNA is TGTGCCAGCAGCTTGGTCGTGCGGGATTATGGCTACACCTTC. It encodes CASSLVVRDYGYTF.

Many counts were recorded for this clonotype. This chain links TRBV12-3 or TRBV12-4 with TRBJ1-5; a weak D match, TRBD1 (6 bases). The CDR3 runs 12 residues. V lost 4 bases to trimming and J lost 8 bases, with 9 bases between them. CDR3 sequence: CASSSQGEPQHF. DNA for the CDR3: TGTGCCAGCAGTTCACAGGGAGAGCCCCAGCATTTT.

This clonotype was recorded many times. The CDR3 loop reads CASSYAPDGSPLHF. The CDR3 DNA follows: TGTGCCAGCAGTTACGCGCCAGACGGTTCACCCCTCCACTTT. The chain combines TRBV6-5 with TRBJ1-6, with D unresolved. This CDR3 spans 14 amino acids. With 2 bases removed from V and 9 bases from J, the gap between germline ends came to 11 bases. The germline V gene has CDR1 MNHEY and CDR2 SVGAGI.

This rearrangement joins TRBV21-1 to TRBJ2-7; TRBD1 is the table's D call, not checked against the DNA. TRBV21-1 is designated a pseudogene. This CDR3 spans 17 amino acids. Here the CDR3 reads CASSKSPGGQGIYEQYF. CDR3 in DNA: TGTGCCAGCAGCAAATCCCCCGGGGGGCAGGGGATTTACGAGCAGTACTTC.

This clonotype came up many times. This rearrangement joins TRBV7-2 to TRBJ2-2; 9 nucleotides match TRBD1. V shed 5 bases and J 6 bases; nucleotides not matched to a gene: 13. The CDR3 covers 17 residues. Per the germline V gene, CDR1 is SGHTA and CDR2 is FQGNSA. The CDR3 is CASSRRGQGGMAGELFF. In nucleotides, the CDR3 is TGTGCCAGCAGCCGGAGGGGACAGGGTGGTATGGCCGGGGAGCTGTTTTTT.

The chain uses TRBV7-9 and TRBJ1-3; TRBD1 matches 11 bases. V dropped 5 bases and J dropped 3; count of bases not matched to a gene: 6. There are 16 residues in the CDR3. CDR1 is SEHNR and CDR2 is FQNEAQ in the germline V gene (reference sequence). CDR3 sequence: CASSRGTGGLGNTIYF. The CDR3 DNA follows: TGTGCCAGCAGCCGTGGGACAGGGGGTCTTGGAAACACCATATATTTT.

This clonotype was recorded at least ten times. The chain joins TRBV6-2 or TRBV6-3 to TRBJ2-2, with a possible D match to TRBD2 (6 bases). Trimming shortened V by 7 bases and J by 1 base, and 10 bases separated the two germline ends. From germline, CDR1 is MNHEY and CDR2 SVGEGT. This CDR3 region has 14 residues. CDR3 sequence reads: CASNTGGNTGELFF. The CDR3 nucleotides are TGTGCCAGCAATACCGGGGGGAACACCGGGGAGCTGTTTTTT.